The rows below give T cell receptor beta chains drawn from one sample of a study of OX40 agonist ivuxolimab in advanced cancers. Profiled with immunoSEQ multiplex PCR; TCRdb holds only in-frame clones, not every one. The top ten clones hold 0.75% of a sample with some 73,000 clones, 80% to 90% of them seen once. Sequenced material: CD4+ or CD8+ T cells sorted from blood, taken in a trial of the OX40 agonist ivuxolimab. These receptors all come from an adult with an advanced solid tumor such as melanoma, head and neck, liver or kidney cancer. The CDR3 runs from the conserved cysteine through the conserved F or W. The D gene is left open where the match is weak. The listing skips clone size in some rows; elsewhere it reads once, few, many or a size class.

D	V	J	size	CDR3	DNA
-	TRBV5-1	TRBJ2-3	-	CASSLETNTDTQYF	TGCGCCAGCAGCTTGGAGACTAACACAGATACGCAGTATTTT
TRBD2	TRBV2	TRBJ2-1	-	CASRASGSNEQFF	TGTGCCAGCAGGGCTAGCGGGAGCAATGAGCAGTTCTTC
-	TRBV6-6	TRBJ1-5	-	CASSPRQASNQPQHF	TGTGCCAGCAGTCCACGACAGGCAAGCAATCAGCCCCAGCATTTT
TRBD1	TRBV5-4	TRBJ2-2	-	CASSGDRRGTGELFF	TGTGCCAGCAGCGGGGACAGGCGAGGCACCGGGGAGCTGTTTTTT
-	TRBV19	TRBJ1-5	-	CASTELSNQPQHF	TGTGCCAGTACCGAACTGAGCAATCAGCCCCAGCATTTT
TRBD1	TRBV7-7	TRBJ2-7	-	CASSPGTEKTYEQYF	TGTGCCAGCAGCCCCGGGACAGAAAAGACCTACGAGCAGTACTTC
TRBD1	TRBV7-7	TRBJ2-1	-	CASSQGLRGPGSYNEQFF	TGTGCCAGCAGCCAGGGGCTCAGGGGGCCCGGCTCCTACAATGAGCAGTTCTTC
TRBD1	TRBV27	TRBJ1-2	-	CASSSRTGDGYTF	TGTGCCAGCAGTTCCCGGACAGGGGACGGCTACACCTTC
TRBD1	TRBV5-1	TRBJ2-2	-	CASSNGQGRVGELFF	TGCGCCAGCAGCAATGGACAGGGGAGGGTCGGGGAGCTGTTTTTT
TRBD1	TRBV19	TRBJ2-2	-	CASDRVGTGELFF	TGTGCCAGCGACAGGGTGGGGACCGGGGAGCTGTTTTTT
TRBD1	TRBV29-1	TRBJ1-2	-	CSVVLSNRGGYYGYTF	TGCAGCGTTGTACTTTCCAACAGGGGCGGGTACTATGGCTACACCTTC
TRBD1	TRBV5-4	TRBJ1-1	-	CASQKQGSTEAFF	TGTGCCAGCCAAAAACAGGGGTCCACTGAAGCTTTCTTT
-	TRBV5-1	TRBJ2-2	-	CASSNNWGNSPGELFF	TGCGCCAGCAGCAATAATTGGGGGAACAGTCCCGGGGAGCTGTTTTTT
TRBD2	TRBV9	TRBJ2-5	-	CASTPLAGDQETQYF	TGTGCCAGCACCCCCCTAGCGGGGGACCAAGAGACCCAGTACTTC
-	TRBV7-9	TRBJ2-3	-	CASSFGRSTDTQYF	TGTGCCAGCAGCTTCGGCCGAAGCACAGATACGCAGTATTTT
TRBD2	TRBV7-9	TRBJ2-3	-	CASSLLTSGSTDTQYF	TGTGCCAGCAGCTTACTGACTAGCGGGAGCACAGATACGCAGTATTTT
TRBD1	TRBV6-1	TRBJ1-4	-	CASSLDRINEKLFF	TGTGCCAGCAGCCTGGACAGGATTAATGAAAAACTGTTTTTT
TRBD1	TRBV18	TRBJ1-1	-	CASSLRDRVTEAFF	TGTGCCAGCTCACTCCGGGACAGGGTGACTGAAGCTTTCTTT
-	TRBV4-1	TRBJ1-2	few	CASSQGPESTLGYTF	TGCGCCAGCAGCCAAGGTCCTGAGTCGACTCTTGGCTACACCTTC
-	TRBV19	TRBJ1-5	-	CASNLGVGVYQPQHF	TGTGCCAGTAACCTCGGCGTAGGGGTTTATCAGCCCCAGCATTTT
-	TRBV5-1	TRBJ1-5	-	CASSSGDLNQPQHF	TGCGCCAGCAGCTCCGGGGACCTCAATCAGCCCCAGCATTTT
-	TRBV2	TRBJ2-7	-	CASLNTVTSYEQYF	TGTGCCAGCCTAAACACCGTGACCTCCTACGAGCAGTACTTC
TRBD1	TRBV30	TRBJ1-2	-	CAWRPDRVGYTF	TGTGCCTGGAGACCTGACAGGGTAGGCTACACCTTC
-	TRBV10-3	TRBJ1-2	-	CAIRDSLTNVYGYTF	TGTGCCATCAGGGACAGTCTCACGAATGTCTATGGCTACACCTTC
TRBD1	TRBV6-1	TRBJ1-3	-	CASSEPFGRGQLSGNTIYF	TGTGCCAGCAGTGAACCTTTTGGGAGGGGGCAGCTTTCTGGAAACACCATATATTTT
-	TRBV5-1	TRBJ1-2	-	CASSLDGRAQMYGYTF	TGCGCCAGCAGCTTGGATGGCAGGGCGCAAATGTATGGCTACACCTTC
-	TRBV5-6	TRBJ2-5	-	CASSPLGSWMQETQYF	TGTGCCAGCAGCCCTCTGGGCAGTTGGATGCAAGAGACCCAGTACTTC
-	TRBV7-9	TRBJ2-1	once	CASSLIRGNEQFF	TGTGCCAGCAGCTTAATACGCGGCAATGAGCAGTTCTTC
-	TRBV28	TRBJ1-4	few	CATNGGEGEKLFF	TGTGCCACCAACGGCGGCGAGGGTGAAAAACTGTTTTTT
TRBD1	TRBV5-5	TRBJ2-1	-	CAGSGTAAYNEQFF	TGTGCCGGATCCGGGACAGCTGCCTACAATGAGCAGTTCTTC
TRBD1	TRBV9	TRBJ2-1	-	CASSGQGAIANEQFF	TGTGCCAGCAGTGGACAGGGGGCCATCGCCAATGAGCAGTTCTTC
-	TRBV10-3	TRBJ1-5	once	CATSGYNQPQHF	TGTGCCACCTCAGGGTACAATCAGCCCCAGCATTTT
-	TRBV6-1	TRBJ1-3	-	CASSSLQSSGNTIYF	TGTGCCAGCAGTTCATTACAGAGCTCTGGAAACACCATATATTTT
-	TRBV5-1	TRBJ1-2	-	CASSLLPARNYGYTF	TGCGCCAGCAGCTTGTTACCCGCCAGGAACTATGGCTACACCTTC
-	TRBV11-1	TRBJ1-2	-	CASSQTNYGYTF	TGTGCCAGCAGCCAGACAAACTATGGCTACACCTTC
-	TRBV7-2	TRBJ2-3	-	CASSEGLPFTDTQYF	TGTGCCAGCAGCGAGGGACTTCCCTTCACAGATACGCAGTATTTT
-	TRBV5-5	TRBJ2-6	-	CASSFSNRPSGANVLTF	TGTGCCAGCAGCTTTAGTAACAGGCCCTCCGGTGCCAACGTCCTGACTTTC
-	TRBV18	TRBJ2-2	many	CASSPRTLTRGDTGELFF	TGTGCCAGCTCACCACGGACTCTGACCCGTGGGGACACCGGGGAGCTGTTTTTT
-	TRBV19	TRBJ1-5	-	CASSILTGGVGNQPQHF	TGTGCCAGTAGTATCCTTACGGGCGGGGTAGGAAATCAGCCCCAGCATTTT
-	TRBV7-9	TRBJ1-4	-	CASSLSGLFNEKLFF	TGTGCCAGCAGCTTATCCGGCCTCTTTAATGAAAAACTGTTTTTT
TRBD1	TRBV5-1	TRBJ2-7	-	CASSLTTGTVDEQYF	TGCGCCAGCAGCTTGACGACAGGGACCGTCGACGAGCAGTACTTC
TRBD1	TRBV15	TRBJ1-2	-	CATSRDRGTLSYGYTF	TGTGCCACCAGCAGGGACAGGGGGACGCTGAGCTATGGCTACACCTTC
-	TRBV4-3	TRBJ2-2	-	CASSQGRTRATGELFF	TGCGCCAGCAGCCAAGGCCGGACACGGGCCACCGGGGAGCTGTTTTTT
-	TRBV30	TRBJ2-1	-	CAWSASGLYNEQFF	TGTGCCTGGAGCGCCTCGGGACTTTACAATGAGCAGTTCTTC
TRBD2	TRBV30	TRBJ2-3	-	CAWSLAGVGSDTQYF	TGTGCCTGGAGTCTAGCGGGAGTAGGGTCAGATACGCAGTATTTT
-	TRBV9	TRBJ1-1	once	CASSVAPQGLRYTEAFF	TGTGCCAGCAGCGTAGCCCCACAGGGCCTAAGGTACACTGAAGCTTTCTTT